The sequence of this T cell receptor beta chain was determined in a study of OX40 agonist ivuxolimab in advanced cancers. Study summary: Partial responses were achieved by three patients, one with hepatocellular carcinoma and two with cutaneous melanoma.

This clone showed up just once. Its antigen is unknown. Study-level points and caveats: The mean number of expanded clones was higher in CD8+ T cells than in CD4+.

The germline gives CDR1 SGHTA, CDR2 FQGNSA. This CDR3 spans 16 amino acids. The V gene lost 1 base and the J gene lost 8 bases, with 17 bases spanning the gap. Assay: immunoSEQ multiplex PCR; the TCRdb copy retains only in-frame clones and omits some. The data show about 27,000 clones, 75% to 90% seen once. The sample in question was CD4+ or CD8+ T cells sorted from blood, obtained in a trial of the OX40 agonist ivuxolimab. This rearrangement joins TRBV7-2 to TRBJ1-4; D uncertain. The receptor was isolated from an adult with an advanced solid tumor such as melanoma, head and neck, liver or kidney cancer. The CDR3 DNA sequence: TGTGCCAGCAGCTTAGATACTGGTGGGGTATTCGAAAAACTGTTTTTT. It is translated as CASSLDTGGVFEKLFF.